The source of this TCR beta chain is a study of shared clonotypes between healthy human individuals (dated by TCRdb to 2020 to 2022). Study-wide context: A few men and a couple of women, aged 18 to 49 years, made up the cohort. Between about 0.9 and 8.9 billion PBMCs per donor were obtained by leukapheresis. Per donor, three plates each were used for CD4 naive and CD4 memory, two for CD8 naive, and one for CD8 memory. To estimate repertoire size and how much clonotypes are shared between individuals, the study performed deep sequencing of blood TCR repertoires from about five healthy adults. Different laboratories and diverse techniques were used to prepare libraries and sequence TCR repertoires, to increase sequencing depth and limit assay-specific biases.

From V the trimming removes 4 bases and from J it removes 3 bases, while the gene matches leave 12 bases of the junction unaccounted for. The CDR3 goes from the cysteine to the phenylalanine over 19 residues. Solely the CDR3 DNA is kept, with 57 bases framed from the first base. CDR1 and CDR2 are drawn from the germline V gene: SGHDN, FVKESK. CD8 naive samples were CD45RO-negative cells positively selected for CCR7, giving a CD45RA+CCR7+ population that excluded TemRA cells. Donors were healthy HIV-negative adults with no recently reported acute infections or vaccinations. Every donor was a Caucasian adult living in Nashville, Tennessee, USA. Blood was obtained by leukapheresis, after which PBMCs were separated by Ficoll-Histopaque density gradient centrifugation and cryopreserved in liquid nitrogen vapor phase. Analytical flow cytometry was used to check the purity and quantity of every magnetically sorted T cell population. From each sorted fraction, genomic DNA was isolated and quantified by UV absorbance on a Nanodrop 2000c.

Study-wide findings and limitations: Pairwise subsampling indicated that sequencing depth was expected to affect the degree of clonotype sharing among donors. Larger estimated clonotype richness was generally found for naive subsets than for memory subsets. Sampling was restricted to blood, and TCR repertoires in tissue are likely to differ from TCR repertoires in blood. The genetic and exposure-history diversity represented was limited by the small number of donors. Even with the large sequencing depth, rarefaction of the sorted-subset datasets indicated that sequencing was incomplete. Clonotypes shared by all four sorted-subset donors showed higher generation probabilities than non-shared clonotypes. Across four donors, around 5% of naive CD4, roughly 3.3% of naive CD8, roughly 2.2% of memory CD4, and approximately 0.42% of memory CD8 clonotypes were shared.

TCR CDR3 regions were amplified from genomic DNA by multiplex PCR using the deep immunoSEQ assay. Extracted genomic DNA from each cell subset was spread evenly across all wells of several immunoSEQ 96-well plates, with each plate serving as a replicate. Each replicate PCR for sorted subsets received roughly 200 ng genomic DNA, equal to about 30,000 T cell genomes. Purified libraries were measured with a Qubit 3.0 fluorometer, size-checked on a Bioanalyzer 2100, and measured again with the KAPA Library Quantification kit. Every immunoSEQ 96-well plate was sequenced on a dedicated single-read 150-cycle Illumina NextSeq 550 flow cell. In the authors' own workflow: The immunoSEQ output contained only junctional sequences without quality scores, so filtering could not match that applied to full-length reads. To assign V/J genes and CDR3, sequences were annotated against IMGT germline references using PyIR, a Python wrapper for IgBLAST v1.9. Reads were filtered out if the reads had weak V/J assignments (E-value above 1e-6), no CDR3, stop codons, out-of-frame junctions, or ambiguous translated residues. V3J clonotypes were defined by identical inferred V gene, J gene, and CDR3 amino acid sequence. The percentage overlap between two repertoires was calculated by dividing the number of shared unique clonotypes by the size of the smaller repertoire. Three approaches were used to assess repertoire richness: RTK rarefaction, the Chao1 estimator, and Recon v2.1 estimates of unobserved clonotypes. OLGA was used to compute generation probabilities for all TCRbeta clonotypes that the gDNA method yielded from a few donors. Here the immuneACCESS table is served through TCRdb, limited to in-frame sequences with V and J called. Missing clones are a known gap in these copies; in checked studies unresolved V genes cover under half, and the rest lacks a known reason. V, J and clone size derive from that table, while D and trimming were established from the DNA sequence. Counted in this sample were some 1,900,000 clones; 85% to 95% of them appeared once. Jointly, the top ten make up 0.95% to 1.5% of the sample.

This clone was counted once. The antigen this receptor binds is unknown. No quality values exist for individual bases; no much larger clone is one base distant. This chain is built from TRBV14 and TRBJ2-2; 12 nucleotides in the junction match TRBD2. Source material: naive CD8+ T cells sorted from blood. The cell subset or site tag for this specimen amounts to: CD45RA+CCR7+. This TCR was sampled from a man aged 18 to 30 in good health. The sequenced DNA: TGTGCCAGCAGCCGAAAACTAGCGGGAGGTTACTGGGACACCGGGGAGCTGTTTTTT. Its product reads: CASSRKLAGGYWDTGELFF. The CDR3, completed at both ends by the reference TRBV14 and TRBJ2-2 genes, gives the full variable domain EAGVTQFPSHSVIEKGQTVTLRCDPISGHDNLYWYRRVMGKEIKFLLHFVKESKQDESGMPNNRFLAERTGGTYSTLKVQPAELEDSGVYFCASSRKLAGGYWDTGELFFGEGSRLTVL.